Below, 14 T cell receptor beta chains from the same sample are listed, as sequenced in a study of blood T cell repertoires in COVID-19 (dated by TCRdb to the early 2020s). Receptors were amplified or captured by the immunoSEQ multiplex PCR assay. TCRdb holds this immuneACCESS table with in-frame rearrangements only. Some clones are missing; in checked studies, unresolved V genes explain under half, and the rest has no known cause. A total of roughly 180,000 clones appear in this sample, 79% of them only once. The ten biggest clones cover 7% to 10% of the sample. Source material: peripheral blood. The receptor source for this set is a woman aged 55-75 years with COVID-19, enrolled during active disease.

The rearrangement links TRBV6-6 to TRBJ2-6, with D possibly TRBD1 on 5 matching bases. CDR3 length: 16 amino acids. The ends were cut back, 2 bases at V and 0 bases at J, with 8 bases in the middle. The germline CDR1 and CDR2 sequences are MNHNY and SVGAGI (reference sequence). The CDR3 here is CASSYDRSSGANVLTF. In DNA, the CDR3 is TGTGCCAGCAGTTACGACAGAAGCTCTGGGGCCAACGTCCTGACTTTC.

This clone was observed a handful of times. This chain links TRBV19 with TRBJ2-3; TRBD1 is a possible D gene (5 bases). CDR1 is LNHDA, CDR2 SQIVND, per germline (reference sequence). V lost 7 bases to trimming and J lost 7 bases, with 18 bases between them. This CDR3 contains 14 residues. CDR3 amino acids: CASKETATFYTQYF. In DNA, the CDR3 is TGTGCCAGTAAAGAGACAGCTACTTTCTATACGCAGTATTTT.

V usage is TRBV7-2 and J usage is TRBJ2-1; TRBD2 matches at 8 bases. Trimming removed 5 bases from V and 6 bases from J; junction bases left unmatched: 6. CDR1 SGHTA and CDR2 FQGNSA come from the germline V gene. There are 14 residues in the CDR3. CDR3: CASSQGLVGNEQFF. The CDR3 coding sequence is TGTGCCAGCAGCCAGGGACTAGTGGGCAATGAGCAGTTCTTC.

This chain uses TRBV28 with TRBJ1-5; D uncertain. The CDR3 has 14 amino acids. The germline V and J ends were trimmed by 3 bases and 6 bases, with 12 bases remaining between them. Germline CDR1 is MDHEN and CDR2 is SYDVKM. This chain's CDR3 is CASSFREYGQPQHF. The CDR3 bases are TGTGCCAGCAGTTTTAGGGAGTACGGTCAGCCCCAGCATTTT.

The CDR3 reads CASSTLPGTATYEQYF. CDR3 sequence (DNA): TGTGCCAGCTCAACACTTCCCGGGACAGCCACCTACGAGCAGTACTTC. The chain employs TRBV18 and TRBJ2-7, with 7 bases that match TRBD1. CDR3 length: 16 residues. After removal of 5 bases from V and 2 bases from J, the junction contained 12 bases not matched to a gene. From germline, CDR1 is KGHSH and CDR2 LQKENI.

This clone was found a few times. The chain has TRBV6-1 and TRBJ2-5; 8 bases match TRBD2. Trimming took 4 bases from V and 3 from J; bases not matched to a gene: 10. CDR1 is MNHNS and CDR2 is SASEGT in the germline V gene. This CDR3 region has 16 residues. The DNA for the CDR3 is TGTGCCAGCAGTGGAACGGGAGGGGAGCGCGAAGAGACCCAGTACTTC. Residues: CASSGTGGEREETQYF.

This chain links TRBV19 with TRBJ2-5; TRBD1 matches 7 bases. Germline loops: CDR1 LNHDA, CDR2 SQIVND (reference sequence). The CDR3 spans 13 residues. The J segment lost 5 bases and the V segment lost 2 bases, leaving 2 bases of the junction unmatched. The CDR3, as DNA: TGTGCCAGTAGTATAACAGGGGAGGAGACCCAGTACTTC. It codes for CASSITGEETQYF.

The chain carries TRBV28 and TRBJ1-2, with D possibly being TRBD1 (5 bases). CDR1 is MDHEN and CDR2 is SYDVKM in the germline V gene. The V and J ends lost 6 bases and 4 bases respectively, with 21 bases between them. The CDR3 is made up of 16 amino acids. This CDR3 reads CASSRPRRGVVYGYTF. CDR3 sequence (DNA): TGTGCCAGCAGCCGCCCCCGGCGGGGCGTAGTCTATGGCTACACCTTC.

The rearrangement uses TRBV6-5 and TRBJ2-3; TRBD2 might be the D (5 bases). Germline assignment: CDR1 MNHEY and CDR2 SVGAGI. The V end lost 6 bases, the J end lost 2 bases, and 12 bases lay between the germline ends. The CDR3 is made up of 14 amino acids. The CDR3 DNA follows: TGTGCCAGCAGCCCCCCGGGGTACACAGATACGCAGTATTTT. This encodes CASSPPGYTDTQYF.

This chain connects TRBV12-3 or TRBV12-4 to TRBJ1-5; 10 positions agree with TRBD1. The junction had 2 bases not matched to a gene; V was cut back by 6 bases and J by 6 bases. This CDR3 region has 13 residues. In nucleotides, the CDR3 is TGTGCCAGCAGACGGACAGGGGGTCAGCCCCAGCATTTT. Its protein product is CASRRTGGQPQHF.

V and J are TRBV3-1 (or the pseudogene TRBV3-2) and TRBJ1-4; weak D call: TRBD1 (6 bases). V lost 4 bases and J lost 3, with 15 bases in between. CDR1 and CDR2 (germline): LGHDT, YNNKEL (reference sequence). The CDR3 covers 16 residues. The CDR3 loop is CASSPVQGFANEKLFF. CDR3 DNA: TGTGCCAGCAGCCCGGTACAGGGCTTCGCTAATGAAAAACTGTTTTTT.

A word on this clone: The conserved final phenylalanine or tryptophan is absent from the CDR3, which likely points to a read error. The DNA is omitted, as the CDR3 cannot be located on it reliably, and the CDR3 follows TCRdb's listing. CDR3 amino acids: CASSAGDSQTMANV. The rearrangement links TRBV9 to TRBJ1-2; the table's D call, TRBD1, was not checked against the DNA. The CDR3 adds up to 14 amino acids, both ends counted. Germline CDR1 SGDLS, CDR2 YYNGEE.

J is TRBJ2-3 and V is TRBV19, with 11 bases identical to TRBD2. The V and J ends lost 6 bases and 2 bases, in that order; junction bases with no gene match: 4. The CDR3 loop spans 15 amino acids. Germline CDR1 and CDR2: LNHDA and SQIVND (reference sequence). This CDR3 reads CASSLTSGITDTQYF. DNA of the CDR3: TGTGCCAGTAGCCTGACTAGCGGGATCACAGATACGCAGTATTTT.

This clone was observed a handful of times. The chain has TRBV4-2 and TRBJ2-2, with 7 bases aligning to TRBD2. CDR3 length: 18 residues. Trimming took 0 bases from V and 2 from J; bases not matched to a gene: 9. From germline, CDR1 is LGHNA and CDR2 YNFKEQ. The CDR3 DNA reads TGTGCCAGCAGCCAAGAAGCCCCGGGGGGAGGAAACACCGGGGAGCTGTTTTTT. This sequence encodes CASSQEAPGGGNTGELFF.